These 18 T cell receptor beta chains came from one sample sequenced in a study of T-cell reconstitution after alpha-beta-depleted transplantation in children (dated by TCRdb to the mid-2010s). Libraries came from PCR. The sequencer was an Illumina HiSeq 2500. Molecular barcoding was employed in the preparation of TCR libraries, with unique molecular identifiers being used to normalize TCRbeta repertoire quantification. TCRdb reprocessed the public reads (quality trimming at Q25 with fastp, clone calling with MiXCR) and kept in-frame beta chains. Identical CDR3 protein sequences are pooled into one entry, listed with their most common genes and DNA. The sample table lists 640,000 or so distinct CDR3 sequences, 16% of them with a count of one. 1.1% of the sample comes from the top ten. The source material was PBMCs from the stem cell graft donor, sampled from the stem cell graft. Receptors were obtained from a human donor who donated a stem cell graft to a child with acute myeloid leukemia.

The chain has TRBV7-2 and TRBJ1-5; TRBD1 might be the D (5 bases). CDR1 SGHTA and CDR2 FQGNSA come from the germline V gene. This CDR3 is 16 amino acids long. The V end lost 5 bases, the J end lost 2 bases, and 16 bases lay between the germline ends. The CDR3 DNA is TGTGCCAGCAGCGCGGGGACCTCTTCTGGCAATCAGCCCCAGCATTTT. Residues: CASSAGTSSGNQPQHF.

This clonotype was observed at least ten times. The V gene is TRBV20-1, the J gene TRBJ2-5; the match to TRBD2 covers 10 bases. CDR1 is DFQATT, CDR2 SNEGSKA, per germline (reference sequence). Trimming removed 3 bases from V and 3 bases from J; junction bases left unmatched: 1. This CDR3 is 13 amino acids long. The DNA of the CDR3 is TGCAGTGCTAGTAGCGGGGGGAAAGAGACCCAGTACTTC. This encodes CSASSGGKETQYF.

Many counts were recorded for this clonotype. J is TRBJ2-1 and V is TRBV5-1; 8 nucleotides align to TRBD2. Trimming cost V 0 bases and J 2 bases; bases outside gene matches: 10. In germline, CDR1 is SGHRS, CDR2 YFSETQ. This CDR3 contains 18 residues. The CDR3 DNA is TGCGCCAGCAGCTTGGTTGCGGGAGGCACCCTTACCTACAATGAGCAGTTCTTC. Translated: CASSLVAGGTLTYNEQFF.

Many counts were recorded for this clonotype. The chain carries TRBV20-1 and TRBJ1-3; D gene uncertain. This CDR3 spans 13 amino acids. V was pared by 0 bases and J by 14 bases, with 17 bases between. Germline CDR1 and CDR2: DFQATT and SNEGSKA (reference sequence). Written as DNA, the CDR3 is TGCAGTGCTAGAGACAGATCTCAGATGGGTTTATATTTT. It codes for CSARDRSQMGLYF.

V is TRBV4-1 and J is TRBJ1-5; D remains unclear. From germline, CDR1 is MGHRA and CDR2 YSYEKL. The CDR3 length is 14 residues. The ends were cut back, 0 bases at V and 6 bases at J, with 9 bases in the middle. The CDR3, as DNA: TGCGCCAGCAGCCAAGATATGGGGATTCAGCCCCAGCATTTT. Translating it yields CASSQDMGIQPQHF.

This clonotype was seen at least ten times. The chain recombines TRBV12-3 or TRBV12-4 with TRBJ1-2, with D uncertain. This CDR3 is built from 10 residues. V shed 7 bases and J shed 6 bases, with 6 bases lying between them. CDR3 in DNA: TGTGCCAGCATGGGTGATGGCTACACCTTC. This sequence encodes CASMGDGYTF.

This clonotype was seen at least ten times. The V gene is TRBV29-1, the J gene TRBJ2-2, with 10 bases matching TRBD2. Germline V gives CDR1 SQVTM, CDR2 ANQGSEA. With 4 bases clipped from V and 5 bases from J, the junction kept 13 bases outside the gene matches. This CDR3 is built from 17 residues. The CDR3: CSVGLAGDPYHTGELFF. The CDR3 coding sequence is TGCAGCGTTGGTCTAGCGGGGGACCCGTACCATACCGGGGAGCTGTTTTTT.

This clonotype was found a few times. This rearrangement joins TRBV24-1 to TRBJ1-5; no firm D call. This CDR3 spans 14 amino acids. Trimming pared 0 bases from V and 7 bases from J, leaving 9 bases between. Germline-derived CDR1 and CDR2 are KGHDR and SFDVKD. The CDR3: CATSDLADGQPQHF. CDR3 DNA sequence: TGTGCCACCAGTGATTTGGCCGATGGGCAGCCCCAGCATTTT.

This clonotype was picked up many times. At one end, the junction sequence differs from germline, possibly due to a read error. The chain uses TRBV20-1 and TRBJ2-1; TRBD1 aligns across 7 bases. From germline, CDR1 is DFQATT and CDR2 SNEGSKA (reference sequence). The CDR3 sequence is 11 residues long. The CDR3 DNA reads TGCAGTGCTAGCCGGGACAGAGCACCCTTTTTC. Its translation is CSASRDRAPFF.

The chain employs TRBV5-1 and TRBJ2-2; possible D gene TRBD2, 5 bases. The CDR3 runs to 14 residues. Looked up from germline, CDR1 is SGHRS and CDR2 is YFSETQ. The germline V and J ends were trimmed by 7 bases and 3 bases, with 13 bases remaining between them. The DNA of the CDR3 is TGCGCCAGCCTCGATACCGGGGACACCGGGGAGCTGTTTTTT. The encoded protein is CASLDTGDTGELFF. Filled out from reference TRBV5-1 and TRBJ2-2, the complete variable domain reads KAGVTQTPRYLIKTRGQQVTLSCSPISGHRSVSWYQQTPGQGLQFLFEYFSETQRNKGNFPGRFSGRQFSNSRSEMNVSTLELGDSALYLCASLDTGDTGELFFGEGSRLTVL.

This clonotype appeared many times. The chain has TRBV27 and TRBJ2-5; the D gene could be TRBD1 or TRBD2 (5 bases each). CDR3 length equals 14 residues. The germline V gene encodes CDR1 MNHEY and CDR2 SMNVEV (reference sequence). Trimming took 2 bases from V and 4 from J, leaving 11 bases between them. This CDR3 reads CASSLKAGTETQYF. The CDR3 nucleotides read TGTGCCAGCAGTTTAAAGGCAGGGACAGAGACCCAGTACTTC.

This clonotype came up many times. The chain employs TRBV6-6 and TRBJ2-5, with TRBD1 as a possible D gene (6 bases). The CDR3 has 13 amino acids. V shed 8 bases and J shed 0 bases, with 10 bases lying between them. Germline CDR1 is MNHNY and CDR2 is SVGAGI (reference sequence). This CDR3 is CASSGQYQETQYF. DNA for the CDR3: TGTGCCAGCTCGGGACAATACCAAGAGACCCAGTACTTC.

This clonotype has more than one count but fewer than ten. The V call is TRBV12-3 or TRBV12-4, the J call TRBJ2-3; TRBD2 aligns across 8 bases. There are 15 residues in the CDR3. V shed 5 bases and J 6 bases; nucleotides not matched to a gene: 10. CDR3: CASSTISGALDTQYF. The DNA for the CDR3 is TGTGCCAGCAGTACGATTAGCGGGGCTCTTGATACGCAGTATTTT.

The chain joins TRBV6-2 or TRBV6-3 to TRBJ2-3, with TRBD2 matching over 9 bases. With 2 bases clipped from V and 2 bases from J, the junction kept 5 bases outside the gene matches. Germline V CDR1 and CDR2: MNHEY, SVGEGT. The CDR3 runs 16 residues. CDR3 loop: CASSYRRGGSTDTQYF. The DNA of the CDR3 is TGTGCCAGCAGTTACCGGCGGGGGGGCTCCACAGATACGCAGTATTTT.

The table lists this clonotype with a few counts. The rearrangement joins TRBV12-3 or TRBV12-4 to TRBJ2-3; the D call may be TRBD1 or TRBD2 (5 bases each). The ends were cut back, 11 bases at V and 4 bases at J, with 13 bases in the middle. CDR3 length: 12 residues. The CDR3 loop is CASRPGPDTQYF. CDR3 in DNA: TGTGCCTCCCGTCCGGGACCAGATACGCAGTATTTT.

Points on this clonotype: Being one base from a much bigger clone, this may be a read error. This chain connects TRBV11-3 to TRBJ1-1; unclear D gene. Germline CDR1 and CDR2: SGHNT and YENEEA. Trimming left V 4 bases short and J 5 bases short, with 8 bases between. The CDR3 consists of 12 residues. The DNA of the CDR3 is TGTGCCAGCAGCTCCCGGGAGACTGAAGCTTTCTTT. This encodes CASSSRETEAFF. The full variable domain, its missing parts supplied by reference TRBV11-3 and TRBJ1-1, is EAGVVQSPRYKIIEKKQPVAFWCNPISGHNTLYWYLQNLGQGPELLIRYENEEAVDDSQLPKDRFSAERLKGVDSTLKIQPAELGDSAVYLCASSSRETEAFFGQGTRLTVV.

The chain uses TRBV4-1 and TRBJ1-2; D uncertain. This CDR3 spans 12 amino acids. With 3 bases removed from V and 5 bases from J, the gap between germline ends came to 7 bases. CDR1 is MGHRA and CDR2 is YSYEKL in the germline V gene. The CDR3 spells CASSQIGYGYTF. For the CDR3, the DNA is TGCGCCAGCAGCCAGATAGGGTATGGCTACACCTTC.

The chain employs TRBV2 and TRBJ2-5; D is perhaps TRBD1 (7 bases). V was trimmed by 10 bases and J by 2 bases, leaving 29 bases between them. Germline V gene sequence: CDR1 SNHLY, CDR2 FYNNEI. This CDR3 is 18 amino acids long. CDR3 bases: TGTGCCATCTGGAAAAGGTTGTCCAGGGGGACTTTTCAAGAGACCCAGTACTTC. It encodes CAIWKRLSRGTFQETQYF.